Shown below are 11 T cell receptor beta chains from a single sample sequenced in a study of PD-L1 blockade in urothelial cancer listed by TCRdb under 2017. Libraries were built with the immunoSEQ multiplex PCR assay. What TCRdb holds here is the immuneACCESS table cut down to in-frame rearrangements. Part of the clones is not present; checked against another copy, under half of the missing clones reflect an unresolved V gene, and the others are unexplained. This sample holds 40,000 to 50,000 clones; 86% were observed only once. The ten biggest clones cover about 10% of the sample. According to the study, the label for this sample's time point signals: peripheral blood 6 weeks after treatment start. Sequences were derived from PBMCs, sampled around atezolizumab (anti-PD-L1) treatment. The receptors derive from a man in his sixties with urothelial cancer.

The chain combines TRBV11-2 with TRBJ2-5, with 10 bases that match TRBD1. J lost 4 bases, V lost 5 bases, and 7 bases had no gene match. Germline CDR1 is SGHAT and CDR2 is FQNNGV. The CDR3 contains 15 residues. As DNA, the CDR3 is TGTGCCAGCAGCCGAACCGGGACAGGGGTAGAGACCCAGTACTTC. This gives the protein CASSRTGTGVETQYF.

The chain has TRBV7-9 and TRBJ2-1; D uncertain. The V end was cut by 5 bases, the J end by 4 bases, with 6 bases between. The V gene's germline CDR1 is SEHNR and CDR2 FQNEAQ (reference sequence). CDR3 length: 12 amino acids. In DNA, the CDR3 is TGTGCCAGCAGCCCCATTTACAATGAGCAGTTCTTC. Translated, it gives CASSPIYNEQFF.

This clone was observed once. The CDR3 reads CASGFEATQYF. CDR3 sequence (DNA): TGTGCTAGTGGTTTCGAGGCGACCCAGTACTTC. The chain uses TRBV12-5 and TRBJ2-5; D remains unclear. Germline CDR1 is LGHNT and CDR2 is FRNRAP. This CDR3 spans 11 amino acids. Trimming took 3 bases from V and 7 from J, leaving 6 bases between them. Supplemented by reference TRBV12-5 and TRBJ2-5, the full variable domain reads DARVTQTPRHKVTEMGQEVTMRCQPILGHNTVFWYRQTMMQGLELLAYFRNRAPLDDSGMPKDRFSAEMPDATLATLKIQPSEPRDSAVYFCASGFEATQYFGPGTRLLVL.

This chain connects TRBV29-1 to TRBJ2-7; D not certain. CDR3 length: 13 amino acids. V dropped 0 bases and J dropped 0 bases, with 6 bases sitting between them. Per the germline V gene, CDR1 is SQVTM and CDR2 is ANQGSEA. As DNA, the CDR3 is TGCAGCGTTGAAGAACAATCCTCCTACGAGCAGTACTTC. Its protein is CSVEEQSSYEQYF.

This chain links TRBV7-2 with TRBJ1-1, with D possibly matching TRBD1 (5 bases). Germline V gene lookup returns CDR1 SGHTA and CDR2 FQGNSA. V was shortened by 3 bases and J by 7 bases, with 21 bases between the two germline ends. The CDR3 runs to 16 residues. This CDR3 reads CASSLTSTAKGSEAFF. Written as DNA, the CDR3 is TGTGCCAGCAGCTTGACTTCGACAGCTAAGGGAAGTGAAGCTTTCTTT.

The J gene is TRBJ2-5, the V gene TRBV5-6, with 9 nucleotides matching TRBD2. This CDR3 spans 16 amino acids. Germline CDR1 SGHDT, CDR2 YYEEEE. After removal of 2 bases from V and 1 base from J, the junction contained 6 bases not matched to a gene. The CDR3 loop is CASSFLLAGIQETQYF. The CDR3 DNA follows: TGTGCCAGCAGCTTCCTACTAGCGGGCATCCAAGAGACCCAGTACTTC.

The V gene is TRBV30, the J gene TRBJ2-1; 11 nucleotides agree with TRBD2. V was clipped by 3 bases and J by 7 bases; unmatched bases: 8. The CDR3 runs 15 residues. Germline V gene lookup returns CDR1 GTSNPN and CDR2 SVGIG (reference sequence). CDR3 sequence: CAWSEIAGGQNEQFF. The CDR3 DNA reads as TGTGCCTGGAGCGAAATAGCGGGGGGGCAAAATGAGCAGTTCTTC.

J is TRBJ2-5 and V is TRBV5-4, with D perhaps TRBD2 (6 bases). V was shortened by 0 bases and J by 3 bases, with 6 bases between the two germline ends. Per germline, CDR1 SGHNT and CDR2 YYREEE (reference sequence). The CDR3 sequence is 13 residues long. CDR3 sequence (DNA): TGTGCCAGCAGCTTGGGGGGGGAAGAGACCCAGTACTTC. It codes for CASSLGGEETQYF.

This rearrangement joins TRBV2 to TRBJ1-5; perhaps TRBD1 as D (5 bases). Trimming stripped 7 bases from V and 2 bases from J, with 12 bases between. The V gene's germline CDR1 is SNHLY and CDR2 FYNNEI. The CDR3 is made up of 14 amino acids. CDR3 region: CASTGSVGNQPQHF. The DNA for the CDR3 is TGTGCCAGCACAGGGTCGGTAGGCAATCAGCCCCAGCATTTT.

This CDR3 is CASSSGQGSVGYTF. CDR3 DNA: TGTGCCAGCTCATCGGGACAGGGGAGCGTCGGCTACACCTTC. This chain uses TRBV18 with TRBJ1-2; 10 bases are shared with TRBD1. CDR1 is KGHSH, CDR2 LQKENI, per germline. Trimming cost V 5 bases and J 8 bases; bases outside gene matches: 8. This CDR3 is built from 14 residues.

The chain has TRBV7-2 and TRBJ1-5; D is unresolved. CDR3 length: 12 amino acids. Germline CDR1 reads SGHTA; CDR2 reads FQGNSA. The V end lost 5 bases, the J end lost 4 bases, and 6 bases lay between the germline ends. CDR3 nucleotides: TGTGCCAGCAGCCAACAGAATCAGCCCCAGCATTTT. It translates to CASSQQNQPQHF.